This T cell receptor (beta chain) was found in a study of blood T cells in healthy people across ages. On the study more broadly: Through template switching, about one barcoded beta molecule was captured per two T cells, as measured in model experiments.

Study results and caveats: A conclusive naive versus antigen-experienced comparison was prevented by the unsorted PBMCs.

A word on this clonotype: Its specificity is not known.

A second about 7 to 12 cycle PCR used barcoded and J-beta primers. TCRdb re-called the 5' RACE reads with MiXCR, one entry per CDR3 protein. Of over 1,500,000 distinct CDR3 sequences listed, just under 50% are singletons. Germline-derived CDR1 and CDR2 are MDHEN and SYDVKM. CDR3 length: 13 residues. The chain employs TRBV28 and TRBJ2-5; D may be TRBD2 (5 bases). Judging by the DNA end, TRBJ2-7 fits better; the J call may be wrong. Sequencing was carried out using blood. The sequence derives from a woman aged 40 to 50 in good health. The CDR3: CASSPMEVYEQYF. The CDR3 nucleotides are TGTGCCAGCAGCCCAATGGAGGTCTACGAGCAGTACTTC.